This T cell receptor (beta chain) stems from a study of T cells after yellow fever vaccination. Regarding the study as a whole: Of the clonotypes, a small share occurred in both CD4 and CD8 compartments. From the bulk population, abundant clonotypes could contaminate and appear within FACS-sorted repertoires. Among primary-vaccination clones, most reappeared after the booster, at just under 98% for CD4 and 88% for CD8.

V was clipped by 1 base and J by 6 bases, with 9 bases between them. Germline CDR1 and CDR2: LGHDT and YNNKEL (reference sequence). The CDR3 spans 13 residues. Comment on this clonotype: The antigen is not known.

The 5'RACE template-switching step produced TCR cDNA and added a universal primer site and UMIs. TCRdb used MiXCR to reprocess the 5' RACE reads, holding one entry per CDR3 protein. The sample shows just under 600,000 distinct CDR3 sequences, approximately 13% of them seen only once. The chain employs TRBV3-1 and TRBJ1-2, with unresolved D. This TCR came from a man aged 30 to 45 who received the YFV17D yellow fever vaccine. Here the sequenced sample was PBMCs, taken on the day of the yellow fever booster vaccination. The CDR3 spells CASSQVMANGYTF. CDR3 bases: TGTGCCAGCAGCCAAGTTATGGCCAATGGCTACACCTTC. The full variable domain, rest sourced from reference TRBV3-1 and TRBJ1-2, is DTAVSQTPKYLVTQMGNDKSIKCEQNLGHDTMYWYKQDSKKFLKIMFSYNNKELIINETVPNRFSPKSPDKAHLNLHINSLELGDSAVYFCASSQVMANGYTFGSGTRLTVV.